This T cell receptor beta chain was recovered during a study of response to subunit inactivated influenza vaccine. Regarding the study as a whole: New T cells are recruited in small numbers by each seasonal influenza vaccination, according to the authors' suggestion.

With 4 bases removed from V and 6 bases from J, the gap between germline ends came to 16 bases. The CDR3 contains 14 residues. Looked up from germline, CDR1 is MDHEN and CDR2 is SYDVKM. MiXCR, applied by TCRdb to the RT-PCR reads, yields one record per CDR3 protein. The sample lists under 950,000 distinct CDR3 sequences, around 21% occurring once. This clonotype has just a few counts. Its antigen is unknown. This receptor was obtained from a man in his fifties who received an inactivated influenza vaccine. This rearrangement joins TRBV28 to TRBJ2-7; the D gene is possibly TRBD2 (6 bases). This material consisted of PBMCs from blood, taken around 5 days after vaccination. CDR3 sequence: CASSSSPAGFEQYF. The CDR3 DNA is TGTGCCAGCAGTTCTTCTCCCGCGGGATTCGAGCAGTACTTC.